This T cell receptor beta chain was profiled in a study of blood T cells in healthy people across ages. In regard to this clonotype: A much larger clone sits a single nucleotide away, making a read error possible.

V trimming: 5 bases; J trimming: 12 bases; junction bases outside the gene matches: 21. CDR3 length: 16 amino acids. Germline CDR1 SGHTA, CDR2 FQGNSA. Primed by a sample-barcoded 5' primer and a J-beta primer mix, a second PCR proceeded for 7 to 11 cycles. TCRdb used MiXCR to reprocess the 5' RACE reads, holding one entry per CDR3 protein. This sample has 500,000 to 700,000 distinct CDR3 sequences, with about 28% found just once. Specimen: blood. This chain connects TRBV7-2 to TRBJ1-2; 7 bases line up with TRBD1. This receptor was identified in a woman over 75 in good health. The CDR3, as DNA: TGTGCCAGCAGCCCTCCCGGGACAGCGGCATCTGTGGGCCACACCTTC. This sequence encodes CASSPPGTAASVGHTF. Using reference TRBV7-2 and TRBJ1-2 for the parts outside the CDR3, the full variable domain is GAGVSQSPSNKVTEKGKDVELRCDPISGHTALYWYRQSLGQGLEFLIYFQGNSAPDKSGLPSDRFSAERTGGSVSTLTIQRTQQEDSAVYLCASSPPGTAASVGHTFGSGTRLTVV.